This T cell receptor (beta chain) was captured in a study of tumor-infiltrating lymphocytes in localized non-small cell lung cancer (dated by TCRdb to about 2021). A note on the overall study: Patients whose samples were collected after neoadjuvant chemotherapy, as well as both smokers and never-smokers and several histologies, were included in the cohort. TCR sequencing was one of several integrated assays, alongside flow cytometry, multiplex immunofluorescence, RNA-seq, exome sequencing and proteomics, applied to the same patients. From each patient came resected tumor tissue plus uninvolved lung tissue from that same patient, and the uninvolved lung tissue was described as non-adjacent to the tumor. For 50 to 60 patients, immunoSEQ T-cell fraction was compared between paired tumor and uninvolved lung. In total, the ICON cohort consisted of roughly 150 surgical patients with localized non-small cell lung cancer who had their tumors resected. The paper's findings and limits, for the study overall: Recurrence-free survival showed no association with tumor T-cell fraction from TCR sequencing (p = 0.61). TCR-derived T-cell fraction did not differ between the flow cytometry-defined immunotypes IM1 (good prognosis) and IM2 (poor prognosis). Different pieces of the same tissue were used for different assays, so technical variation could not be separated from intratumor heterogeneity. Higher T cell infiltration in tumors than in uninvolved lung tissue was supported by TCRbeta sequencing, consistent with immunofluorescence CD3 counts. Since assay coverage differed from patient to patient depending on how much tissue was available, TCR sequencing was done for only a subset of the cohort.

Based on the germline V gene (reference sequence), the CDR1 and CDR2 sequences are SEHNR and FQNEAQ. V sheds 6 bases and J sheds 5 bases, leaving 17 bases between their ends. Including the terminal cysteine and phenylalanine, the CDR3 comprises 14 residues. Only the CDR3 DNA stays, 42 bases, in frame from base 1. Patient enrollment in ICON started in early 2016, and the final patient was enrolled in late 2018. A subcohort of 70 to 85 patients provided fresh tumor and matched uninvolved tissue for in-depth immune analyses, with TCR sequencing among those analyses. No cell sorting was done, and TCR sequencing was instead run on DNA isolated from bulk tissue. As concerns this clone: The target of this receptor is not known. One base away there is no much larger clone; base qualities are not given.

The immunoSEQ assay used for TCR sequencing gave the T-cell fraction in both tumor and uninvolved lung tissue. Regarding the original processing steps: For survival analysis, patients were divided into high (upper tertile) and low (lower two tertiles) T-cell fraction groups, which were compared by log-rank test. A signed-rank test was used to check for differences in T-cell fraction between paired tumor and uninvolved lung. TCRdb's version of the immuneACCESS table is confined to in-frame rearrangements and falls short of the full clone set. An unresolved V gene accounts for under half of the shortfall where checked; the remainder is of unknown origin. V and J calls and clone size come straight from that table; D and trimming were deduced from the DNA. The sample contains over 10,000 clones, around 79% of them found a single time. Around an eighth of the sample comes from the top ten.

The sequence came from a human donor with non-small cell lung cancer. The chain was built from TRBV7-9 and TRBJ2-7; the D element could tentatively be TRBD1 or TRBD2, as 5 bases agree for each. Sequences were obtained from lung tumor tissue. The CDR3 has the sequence CASSPAGTFNEQYF. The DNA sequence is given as TGTGCCAGCAGTCCTGCCGGGACCTTTAACGAGCAGTACTTC.